This T cell receptor beta chain is drawn from a study of OX40 agonist ivuxolimab in advanced cancers. About the full investigation: Ivuxolimab was a fully human IgG2 agonistic monoclonal antibody targeting the costimulatory receptor OX40 (CD134). Partial responses occurred in three dose-escalation patients: two with cutaneous melanoma and one with hepatocellular carcinoma. Prior anti-PD-1, anti-PD-L1 or anti-CTLA-4 therapy was permitted, and 30% to 50% of dose-escalation patients had received checkpoint inhibitors. In the dose-escalation cohort, more than 75% of patients were male, and the mean age was around 60 years, with a range of about 23 to 85. The monotherapy dose-escalation portion (N = 52 patients) of the phase I ivuxolimab trial is reported in the paper. Peripheral TCRbeta sequencing aimed to test whether ivuxolimab altered TCR sequence diversity and caused clonal T-cell expansion. Intravenous ivuxolimab was administered to patients every 2 weeks at six dose levels: 0.01, 0.1, 0.3, 1.5, 3 and 10 mg/kg. Of the roughly 54 patients in dose escalation, about 20 had hepatocellular carcinoma, some 15 had melanoma, 9 had renal cell carcinoma and 9 had head and neck cancer. What the authors observed across the whole study: After ivuxolimab, more expanded clones were found on average in CD8+ T cells than in CD4+ T cells. Clonal expansion of both CD4+ and CD8+ blood T cells was observed from baseline to week 6 at doses 0.1 to 3.0 mg/kg. In partial responders in the 0.1-3.0 mg/kg groups, normalized peripheral clonal expansion was found to be among the lowest, especially among CD8+ T cells. Low levels of normalized T-cell clonal expansion were also seen in some patients who did not respond. The antigen specificity of the clonally expanded peripheral T cells was not determined.

Patients with a history of autoimmune disease or receiving systemic immunosuppression were excluded from the trial. Peripheral blood for TCR sequencing was collected from all dose cohorts at baseline, on cycle 4 day 1, and on cycle 7 day 1. The samples were taken from a phase I, first-in-human, multicenter, open-label dose-escalation trial of ivuxolimab. Adults with locally advanced or metastatic head and neck squamous cell, hepatocellular, melanoma or renal cell carcinoma were enrolled in the trial. CD4+ and CD8+ T cells were sorted separately from peripheral blood before TCR sequencing. Genomic DNA was isolated from the sorted cells so that the TCRbeta CDR3 region could be sequenced. TCRbeta CDR3 regions were sequenced using the immunoSEQ Assay. Entries here come from immuneACCESS through TCRdb and include only in-frame sequences with V and J called. Some clones fail to appear in such tables; in the studies checked, an unresolved V gene covers under half of the shortfall, and the cause of the remainder is unknown. The sample records 57,000 or so clones, around 83% of which are singletons. Together, the top ten hold 4.7% of the sample.

With respect to this clone: The antigen it recognizes is unknown. No qualities accompany the bases; no much larger clone lies one base away.

This specimen consisted of CD4+ or CD8+ T cells sorted from blood, obtained in a trial of the OX40 agonist ivuxolimab. This receptor was taken from an adult with an advanced solid tumor such as melanoma, head and neck, liver or kidney cancer.

At the DNA level, the sequence is TGTGCCACCAGGGAGGCTGAAAAACTGTTTTTT. This yields the protein CATREAEKLFF. Here the chain combines TRBV10-3 and TRBJ1-4, with TRBD1 tentatively as D gene (5 bases match). Measured from the cysteine to the phenylalanine, the CDR3 is 11 residues long. Left in the record is the CDR3 DNA by itself, 33 bases read in frame from the first base. A distance of 10 bases separates the germline ends of V and J, which lose 10 bases and 7 bases respectively. CDR1 and CDR2 were assigned from the germline V gene as ENHRY and SYGVKD.